This T cell receptor beta chain came from a study of naive and memory T cell subsets. Trimming left V 3 bases short and J 7 bases short, with 23 bases between. The CDR3 extends over 16 amino acids. The germline gives CDR1 SGDLS, CDR2 YYNGEE. Two oligonucleotides, mixed equimolar, formed the beta constant-region primer covering TRBC1 and TRBC2. TCRdb independently ran MiXCR on the UMI-ligation and nested PCR reads; one entry per CDR3 protein. Of about 90,000 distinct CDR3 sequences in the sample, over 7% were seen once. Material: central memory CD4+ T cells from blood. V and J are TRBV9 and TRBJ2-7, with D tentatively TRBD2 (6 bases). The sequence derives from a human donor in good health. The CDR3 DNA reads TGTGCCAGCAGCGAGAGCCCGGGACTGGAAGTGGAAGAGCAGTACTTC. Translating it yields CASSESPGLEVEEQYF.